This is a list of T cell receptor beta chains from one sample in a study of cytomegalovirus exposure and HLA in healthy donors. Some clones are missing from TCRdb's copy, which holds only in-frame ones; the method was immunoSEQ multiplex PCR. The sample lists about 150,000 clones, 64% occurring once. The sequencing sample was made of PBMCs. Receptors were obtained from a woman in her 30s in good health and CMV-seropositive. Each CDR3 is given with its conserved first and last residue. Each record gives: J gene, D gene, clone size, V gene, CDR3 protein, CDR3 DNA. The D gene is left open where the match is weak. Clone sizes are given selectively: once, few, many, or a class where the clone is expanded.

TRBJ1-5	NA	NA	TRBV10-3	CAISPGDRNSNQPQHF	TGTGCCATCAGCCCCGGAGACCGAAATAGCAATCAGCCCCAGCATTTT
TRBJ2-7	NA	NA	TRBV7-2	CASSLSYEQYF	TGTGCCAGCAGCTTATCATACGAGCAGTACTTC
TRBJ1-5	NA	NA	TRBV27	CASSFRGTEGNQPQHF	TGTGCCAGCAGTTTCCGCGGGACGGAGGGCAATCAGCCCCAGCATTTT
TRBJ2-5	NA	NA	TRBV25-1	CASKARPIQGYQETQYF	TGTGCCAGCAAGGCTCGACCAATACAGGGATACCAAGAGACCCAGTACTTC
TRBJ2-3	TRBD2	NA	TRBV7-8	CASSPQTSKSADTQYF	TGTGCCAGCAGCCCACAGACTAGCAAATCGGCCGATACGCAGTATTTT
TRBJ1-2	NA	NA	TRBV6-5	CASSRTVNYGYTF	TGTGCCAGCAGCCGGACTGTCAACTATGGCTACACCTTC
TRBJ2-5	NA	NA	TRBV5-1	CASNHAGDQETQYF	TGCGCCAGCAACCACGCAGGGGACCAAGAGACCCAGTACTTC
TRBJ2-3	NA	NA	TRBV7-9	CASSGLAIIDTDTQYF	TGTGCCAGCAGCGGTCTAGCGATAATTGACACAGATACGCAGTATTTT
TRBJ1-5	NA	few	TRBV5-1	CASSEGGGNQPQHF	TGCGCCAGCAGCGAGGGGGGGGGCAATCAGCCCCAGCATTTT
TRBJ2-1	TRBD2	NA	TRBV4-1	CASSQRLAVYNEQFF	TGCGCCAGCAGCCAAAGACTAGCGGTATACAATGAGCAGTTCTTC
TRBJ1-1	NA	NA	TRBV21-1	CASSNEGQGRTNTEAFF	TGTGCCAGCAGCAACGAAGGACAAGGTCGGACGAACACTGAAGCTTTCTTT
TRBJ1-5	TRBD1	few	TRBV28	CASSLSDRRFQHF	TGTGCCAGCAGTTTATCGGACAGGAGGTTCCAGCATTTT
TRBJ2-7	NA	NA	TRBV18	CASSPGRSYEQYF	TGTGCCAGCTCACCCGGCAGGTCCTACGAGCAGTACTTC
TRBJ1-6	TRBD1	NA	TRBV2	CASRKEGQGTGSPLHF	TGTGCCAGCAGAAAGGAGGGCCAGGGGACAGGTTCACCCCTCCACTTT
TRBJ2-1	TRBD2	few	TRBV13	CASSLVLGRLAGKVALNEQFF	TGTGCCAGCAGCTTAGTGTTGGGCCGGCTAGCGGGGAAGGTAGCCTTAAATGAGCAGTTCTTC
TRBJ1-3	NA	few	TRBV10-3	CAIGGSSFVSGNTIYF	TGTGCCATCGGGGGGAGTAGCTTTGTTTCGGGAAACACCATATATTTT
TRBJ1-5	NA	NA	TRBV4-1	CASSQTALNQPQHF	TGCGCCAGCAGCCAAACAGCCCTCAATCAGCCCCAGCATTTT
TRBJ1-4	NA	NA	TRBV19	CASSTAPIWQGHEKLFF	TGTGCCAGTAGTACAGCACCAATTTGGCAGGGGCATGAAAAACTGTTTTTT
TRBJ2-2	TRBD2	few	TRBV7-9	CASSSRGTRDHTGELFF	TGTGCCAGCAGCTCCCGTGGGACTAGAGATCACACCGGGGAGCTGTTTTTT
TRBJ2-2	NA	few	TRBV27	CASSLWPNTGELFF	TGTGCCAGCAGTTTATGGCCGAACACCGGGGAGCTGTTTTTT
TRBJ1-4	TRBD1	NA	TRBV2	CASRQGEVGKLFF	TGTGCCAGCAGGCAGGGGGAAGTTGGAAAACTGTTTTTT
TRBJ1-1	TRBD1	NA	TRBV5-6	CASSSIRGWWTEAFF	TGTGCCAGCAGTTCGATCAGGGGGTGGTGGACTGAAGCTTTCTTT
TRBJ2-3	NA	NA	TRBV4-1	CASGWAGTDTQYF	TGCGCCAGCGGATGGGCCGGCACAGATACGCAGTATTTT
TRBJ1-2	TRBD1	once	TRBV30	CAWSSGRTGYSGYTF	TGTGCCTGGAGTTCCGGTAGGACAGGGTACAGTGGCTACACCTTC
TRBJ1-5	NA	NA	TRBV6-5	CASSLGGRNQPQHF	TGTGCCAGCAGCCTCGGTGGGCGCAATCAGCCCCAGCATTTT
TRBJ2-3	NA	NA	TRBV7-6	CASSFPGTDTQYF	TGTGCCAGCAGCTTCCCGGGAACAGATACGCAGTATTTT
TRBJ2-7	NA	NA	TRBV7-8	CASSFSSSSRREQYF	TGTGCCAGCAGCTTTTCGTCCTCAAGTCGGAGGGAGCAGTACTTC
TRBJ2-1	TRBD1	NA	TRBV5-1	CASSNHGTEPEQFF	TGCGCCAGCAGCAACCACGGGACAGAGCCTGAGCAGTTCTTC